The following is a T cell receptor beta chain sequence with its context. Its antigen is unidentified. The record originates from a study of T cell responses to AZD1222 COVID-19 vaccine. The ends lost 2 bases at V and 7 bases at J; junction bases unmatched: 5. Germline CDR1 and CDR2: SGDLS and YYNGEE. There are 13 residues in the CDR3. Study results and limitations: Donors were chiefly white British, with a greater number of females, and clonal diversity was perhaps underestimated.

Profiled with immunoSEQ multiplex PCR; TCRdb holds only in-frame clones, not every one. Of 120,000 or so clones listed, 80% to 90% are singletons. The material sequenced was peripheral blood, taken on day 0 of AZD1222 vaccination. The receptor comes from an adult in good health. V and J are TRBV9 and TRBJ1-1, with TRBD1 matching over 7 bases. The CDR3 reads CASSVEGAIEAFF. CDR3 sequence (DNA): TGTGCCAGCAGCGTTGAGGGGGCGATTGAAGCTTTCTTT.